A single sample gave rise to the 14 T cell receptor beta chains below, sequenced in a study of blood T cell repertoires in COVID-19 (dated by TCRdb to about 2020). Libraries were constructed by the immunoSEQ multiplex PCR assay. What TCRdb holds here is the immuneACCESS table cut down to in-frame rearrangements. Part of the clones is not present; checked against another copy, under half of the missing clones reflect an unresolved V gene, and the others are unexplained. A total of around 270,000 clones appear in this sample, 80% to 90% of them only once. Around 3.2% of the sample is held by the ten biggest clonotypes. The sequencing input was PBMCs or T cells enriched from blood (not recorded which). Receptors originate from a woman aged 40 to 50 who had been exposed to COVID-19.

Only a few counts were recorded for this clone. The genes are TRBV28 and TRBJ1-6, with 7 bases lining up with TRBD1. The CDR3 contains 15 residues. The germline CDR1 and CDR2 sequences are MDHEN and SYDVKM. The V gene end was trimmed by 7 bases and the J gene end by 7 bases; junction bases not matched to a gene: 10. Written as DNA, the CDR3 is TGTGCCAGCACCTCCCCAGGGACAGCGAATTCACCCCTCCACTTT. Protein sequence: CASTSPGTANSPLHF.

This chain links TRBV10-3 with TRBJ2-1, with 14 bases fitting TRBD2. The length of the CDR3 is 19 residues. Germline V gives CDR1 ENHRY, CDR2 SYGVKD. V shed 4 bases and J 5 bases; nucleotides not matched to a gene: 13. The CDR3 protein is CAISGREGTSGSRDNEQFF. The CDR3 DNA is TGTGCCATCAGTGGCCGAGAGGGGACTAGCGGGAGTAGAGACAATGAGCAGTTCTTC.

The V and J genes are TRBV9 and TRBJ1-2; 8 bases are shared with TRBD1. The V segment lost 3 bases and the J segment 3 bases; nucleotides outside the gene matches: 7. Germline CDR1 reads SGDLS; CDR2 reads YYNGEE. This CDR3 spans 15 amino acids. For the CDR3, the DNA is TGTGCCAGCAGCGATAATCCGGGACAGGACTATGGCTACACCTTC. It encodes CASSDNPGQDYGYTF.

In its sample, this clone was seen once. The V gene is TRBV27, the J gene TRBJ1-2; D unclear. Germline V gene sequence: CDR1 MNHEY, CDR2 SMNVEV (reference sequence). There are 13 residues in the CDR3. Trimming cost V 5 bases and J 7 bases, with 14 bases left between them. The CDR3 protein is CASSPEWRAGYTF. The CDR3 DNA reads as TGTGCCAGCAGTCCCGAGTGGCGGGCTGGCTACACCTTC.

This rearrangement joins TRBV9 to TRBJ2-2; TRBD1 agrees at 10 bases. J was trimmed by 5 bases and V by 2 bases; bases with no gene match: 12. Germline CDR1 SGDLS, CDR2 YYNGEE. The CDR3 length is 18 residues. CDR3 nucleotides: TGTGCCAGCAGCGTCCAACCAGGGACAGGGGATCCGACCGGGGAGCTGTTTTTT. Its translation: CASSVQPGTGDPTGELFF.

This chain connects TRBV9 to TRBJ1-1; tentative D call: TRBD1 (5 bases). CDR3 size: 15 residues. Germline CDR1 and CDR2: SGDLS and YYNGEE. V lost 0 bases and J lost 3, with 12 bases in between. DNA of the CDR3: TGTGCCAGCAGCGTAGGGCCGCGGGGGGACACTGAAGCTTTCTTT. Amino acids: CASSVGPRGDTEAFF.

The rearrangement links TRBV7-5 to TRBJ2-7; the listed D gene, TRBD2, was not tested against the DNA. TRBV7-5 is classified as a pseudogene. The CDR3 is made up of 12 amino acids. CDR3 nucleotides: TGTGCCAAAAAAGGCGGTCCCAACGAGCAGTACGTC. This sequence encodes CAKKGGPNEQYV.

This CDR3 reads CATSDFPRGRGYTF. The CDR3 nucleotides read TGTGCCACCAGTGATTTCCCCAGGGGGAGGGGCTACACCTTC. The gene calls are TRBV24-1 and TRBJ1-2; 7 bases align to TRBD1. Per the germline V gene, CDR1 is KGHDR and CDR2 is SFDVKD. Trimming at V came to 1 base and at J to 8 bases, leaving 6 bases not matched to a gene. CDR3 size: 14 residues.

The gene calls are TRBV28 and TRBJ2-5, with unresolved D. Germline lookup yields CDR1 MDHEN and CDR2 SYDVKM. CDR3 length: 13 amino acids. The V and J ends lost 6 bases and 4 bases respectively, with 12 bases between them. The CDR3 DNA sequence: TGTGCCAGCAGGTCAACATTCCCAGAGACCCAGTACTTC. This encodes CASRSTFPETQYF.

V and J are TRBV5-1 and TRBJ2-3; perhaps TRBD2 as D (5 bases). Germline CDR1 and CDR2: SGHRS and YFSETQ. V was cut by 0 bases and J by 2 bases, with 7 bases left in between. The CDR3 is made up of 14 amino acids. The CDR3 DNA is TGCGCCAGCAGCTTGGAGGAGGCCACAGATACGCAGTATTTT. This codes for CASSLEEATDTQYF.

The gene calls are TRBV4-3 and TRBJ2-2; a possible D gene is TRBD1 (6 bases). The V and J ends lost 2 bases and 0 bases respectively, with 13 bases between them. Per germline, CDR1 LGHNA and CDR2 YSLEER. CDR3 length: 17 amino acids. CDR3 region: CASSQTVGGANTGELFF. In nucleotides, the CDR3 is TGCGCCAGCAGCCAAACCGTAGGGGGTGCGAACACCGGGGAGCTGTTTTTT.

J is TRBJ2-1 and V is TRBV4-2; TRBD2 matches 10 bases. V shed 4 bases, J shed 5 bases, and the junction held 8 bases outside the gene matches. CDR1 is LGHNA and CDR2 is YNFKEQ in the germline V gene. This CDR3 comprises 16 residues. CDR3 in DNA: TGTGCCAGCAGCCGTATACTAGCGGGAAGGGACAATGAGCAGTTCTTC. It encodes CASSRILAGRDNEQFF.

V is TRBV12-3 or TRBV12-4 and J is TRBJ1-5; maybe TRBD1 (6 bases). The ends were cut back, 6 bases at V and 6 bases at J, with 12 bases in the middle. This CDR3 is built from 13 residues. CDR3 residues: CASRGQMLQPQHF. The CDR3 DNA sequence: TGTGCCAGCAGAGGACAGATGCTTCAGCCCCAGCATTTT.

The V gene is TRBV18, the J gene TRBJ1-1, with a weak D call TRBD1 (6 bases). V was cut by 4 bases and J by 1 base, with 7 bases left in between. Germline assignment: CDR1 KGHSH and CDR2 LQKENI. CDR3 length: 13 residues. CDR3 protein: CASSQQGNTEAFF. Here the CDR3 DNA reads TGTGCCAGCTCACAACAGGGGAACACTGAAGCTTTCTTT. Complete variable domain (other parts from reference TRBV18 and TRBJ1-1): NAGVMQNPRHLVRRRGQEARLRCSPMKGHSHVYWYRQLPEEGLKFMVYLQKENIIDESGMPKERFSAEFPKEGPSILRIQQVVRGDSAAYFCASSQQGNTEAFFGQGTRLTVV.